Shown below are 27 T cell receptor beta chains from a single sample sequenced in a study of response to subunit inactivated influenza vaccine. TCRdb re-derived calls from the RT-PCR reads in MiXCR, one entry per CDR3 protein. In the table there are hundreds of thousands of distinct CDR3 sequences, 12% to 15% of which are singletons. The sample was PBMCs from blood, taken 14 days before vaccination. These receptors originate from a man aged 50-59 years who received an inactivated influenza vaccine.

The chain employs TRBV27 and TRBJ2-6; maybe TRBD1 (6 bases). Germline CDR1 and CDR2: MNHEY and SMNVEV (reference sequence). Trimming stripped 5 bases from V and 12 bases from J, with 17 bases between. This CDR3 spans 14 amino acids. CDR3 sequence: CASSPAGQFIVLTF. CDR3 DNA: TGTGCCAGCAGTCCAGCAGGACAGTTCATCGTCCTGACTTTC.

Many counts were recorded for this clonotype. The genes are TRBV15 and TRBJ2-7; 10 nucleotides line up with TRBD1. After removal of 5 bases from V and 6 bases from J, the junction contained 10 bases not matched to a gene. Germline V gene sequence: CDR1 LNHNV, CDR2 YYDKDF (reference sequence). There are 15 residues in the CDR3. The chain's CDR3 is CATSYGPGTGVEQYF. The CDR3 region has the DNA TGTGCCACCAGCTACGGTCCCGGGACAGGGGTCGAGCAGTACTTC.

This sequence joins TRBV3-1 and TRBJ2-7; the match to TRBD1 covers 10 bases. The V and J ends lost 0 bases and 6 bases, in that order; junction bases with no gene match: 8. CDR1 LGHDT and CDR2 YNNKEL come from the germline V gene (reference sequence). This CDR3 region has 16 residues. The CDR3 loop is CASSQDMRQGAREQYF. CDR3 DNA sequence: TGTGCCAGCAGCCAAGATATGCGACAGGGGGCACGCGAGCAGTACTTC.

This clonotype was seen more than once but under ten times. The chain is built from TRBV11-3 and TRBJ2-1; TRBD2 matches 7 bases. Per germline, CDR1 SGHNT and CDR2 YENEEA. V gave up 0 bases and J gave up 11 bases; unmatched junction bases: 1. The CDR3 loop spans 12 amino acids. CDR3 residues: CASSLEAGKQFF. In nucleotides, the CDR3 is TGTGCCAGCAGCTTAGAAGCGGGGAAGCAGTTCTTC. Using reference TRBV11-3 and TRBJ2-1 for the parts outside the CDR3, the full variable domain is EAGVVQSPRYKIIEKKQPVAFWCNPISGHNTLYWYLQNLGQGPELLIRYENEEAVDDSQLPKDRFSAERLKGVDSTLKIQPAELGDSAVYLCASSLEAGKQFFGPGTRLTVL.

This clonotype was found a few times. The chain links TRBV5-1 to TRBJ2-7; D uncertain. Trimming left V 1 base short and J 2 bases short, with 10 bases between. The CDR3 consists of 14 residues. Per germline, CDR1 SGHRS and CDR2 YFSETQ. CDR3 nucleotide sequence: TGCGCCAGCAGCTTGCAGGCGGAAGCCTACGAGCAGTACTTC. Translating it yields CASSLQAEAYEQYF. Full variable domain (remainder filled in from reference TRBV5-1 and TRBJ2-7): KAGVTQTPRYLIKTRGQQVTLSCSPISGHRSVSWYQQTPGQGLQFLFEYFSETQRNKGNFPGRFSGRQFSNSRSEMNVSTLELGDSALYLCASSLQAEAYEQYFGPGTRLTVT.

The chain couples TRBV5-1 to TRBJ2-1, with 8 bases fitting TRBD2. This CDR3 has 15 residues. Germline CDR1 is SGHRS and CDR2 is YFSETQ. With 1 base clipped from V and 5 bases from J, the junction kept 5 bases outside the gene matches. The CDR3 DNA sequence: TGCGCCAGCAGCTTGCCGGGGGGGACAAACAATGAGCAGTTCTTC. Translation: CASSLPGGTNNEQFF.

The CDR3 region is CSARSQSANYGYTF. Here the CDR3 DNA reads TGCAGTGCTAGATCCCAGTCAGCTAACTATGGCTACACCTTC. This chain joins TRBV20-1 and TRBJ1-2; D ambiguous. V was cut by 2 bases and J by 0 bases, with 10 bases left in between. The CDR3 is made up of 14 amino acids. From germline, CDR1 is DFQATT and CDR2 SNEGSKA (reference sequence).

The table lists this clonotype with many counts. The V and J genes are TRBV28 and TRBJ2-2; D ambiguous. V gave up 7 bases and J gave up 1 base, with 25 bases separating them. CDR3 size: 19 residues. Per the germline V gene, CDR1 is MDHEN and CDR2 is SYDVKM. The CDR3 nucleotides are TGTGCCAGCACCCAACGTCCCTGGGTCAGTCGAAGGAACACCGGGGAGCTGTTTTTT. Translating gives CASTQRPWVSRRNTGELFF.

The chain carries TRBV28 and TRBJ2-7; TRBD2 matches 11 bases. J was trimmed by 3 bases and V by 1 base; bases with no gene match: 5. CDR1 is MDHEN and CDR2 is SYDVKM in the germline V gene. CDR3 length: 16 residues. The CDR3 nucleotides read TGTGCCAGCAGTTTATTAGCGGGAGGGCCCCACTACGAGCAGTACTTC. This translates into CASSLLAGGPHYEQYF.

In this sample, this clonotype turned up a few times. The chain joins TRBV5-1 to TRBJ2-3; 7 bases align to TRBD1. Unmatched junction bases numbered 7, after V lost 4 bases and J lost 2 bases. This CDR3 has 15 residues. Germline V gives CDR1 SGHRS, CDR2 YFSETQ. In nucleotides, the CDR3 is TGCGCCAGCAGCCGGACAGGCATTTACACAGATACGCAGTATTTT. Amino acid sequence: CASSRTGIYTDTQYF. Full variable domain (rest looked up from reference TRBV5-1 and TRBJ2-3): KAGVTQTPRYLIKTRGQQVTLSCSPISGHRSVSWYQQTPGQGLQFLFEYFSETQRNKGNFPGRFSGRQFSNSRSEMNVSTLELGDSALYLCASSRTGIYTDTQYFGPGTRLTVL.

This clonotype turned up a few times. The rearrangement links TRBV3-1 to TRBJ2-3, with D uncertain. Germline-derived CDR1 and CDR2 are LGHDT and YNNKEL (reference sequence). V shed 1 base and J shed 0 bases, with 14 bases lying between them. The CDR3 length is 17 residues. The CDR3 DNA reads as TGTGCCAGCAGCCAAGCCTTAGCAGCCCTTAGCACAGATACGCAGTATTTT. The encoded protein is CASSQALAALSTDTQYF.

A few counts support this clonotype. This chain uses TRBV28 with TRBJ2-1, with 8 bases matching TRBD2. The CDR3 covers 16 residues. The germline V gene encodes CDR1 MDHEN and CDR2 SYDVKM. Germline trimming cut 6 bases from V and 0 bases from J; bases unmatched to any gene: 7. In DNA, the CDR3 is TGTGCCAGCAGGCTAGCGGGTCCCCTCTCCTACAATGAGCAGTTCTTC. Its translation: CASRLAGPLSYNEQFF. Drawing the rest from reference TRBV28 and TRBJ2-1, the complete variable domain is DVKVTQSSRYLVKRTGEKVFLECVQDMDHENMFWYRQDPGLGLRLIYFSYDVKMKEKGDIPEGYSVSREKKERFSLILESASTNQTSMYLCASRLAGPLSYNEQFFGPGTRLTVL.

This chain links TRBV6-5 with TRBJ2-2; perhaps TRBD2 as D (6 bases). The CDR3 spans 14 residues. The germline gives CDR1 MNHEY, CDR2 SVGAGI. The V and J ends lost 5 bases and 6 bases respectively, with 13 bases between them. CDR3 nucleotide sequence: TGTGCCAGCAGTAACGTCAGGGAGGCCGGGGAGCTGTTTTTT. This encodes CASSNVREAGELFF.

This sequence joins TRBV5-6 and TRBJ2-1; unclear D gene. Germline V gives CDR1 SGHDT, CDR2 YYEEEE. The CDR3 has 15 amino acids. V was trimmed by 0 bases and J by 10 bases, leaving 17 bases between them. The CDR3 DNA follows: TGTGCCAGCAGCTTGGCCGGTATCAGCCAACGGGAGCAGTTCTTC. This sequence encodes CASSLAGISQREQFF.

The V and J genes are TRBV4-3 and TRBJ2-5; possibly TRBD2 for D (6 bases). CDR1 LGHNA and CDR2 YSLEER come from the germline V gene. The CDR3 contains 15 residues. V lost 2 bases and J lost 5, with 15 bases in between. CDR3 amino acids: CASSQFSGSRETQYF. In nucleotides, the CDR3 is TGCGCCAGCAGCCAATTCAGCGGGTCAAGGGAGACCCAGTACTTC.

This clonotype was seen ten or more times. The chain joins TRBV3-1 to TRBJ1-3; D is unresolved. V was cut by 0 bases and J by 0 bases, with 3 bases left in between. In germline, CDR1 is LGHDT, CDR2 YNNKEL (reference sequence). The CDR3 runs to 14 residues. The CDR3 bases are TGTGCCAGCAGCCAAGACAGCTCTGGAAACACCATATATTTT. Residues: CASSQDSSGNTIYF.

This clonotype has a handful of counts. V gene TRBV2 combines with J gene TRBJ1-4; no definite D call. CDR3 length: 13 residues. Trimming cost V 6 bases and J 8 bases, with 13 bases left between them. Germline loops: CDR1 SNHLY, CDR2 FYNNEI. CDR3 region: CASREAAKEKLFF. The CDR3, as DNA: TGTGCCAGCAGGGAGGCAGCGAAAGAAAAACTGTTTTTT.

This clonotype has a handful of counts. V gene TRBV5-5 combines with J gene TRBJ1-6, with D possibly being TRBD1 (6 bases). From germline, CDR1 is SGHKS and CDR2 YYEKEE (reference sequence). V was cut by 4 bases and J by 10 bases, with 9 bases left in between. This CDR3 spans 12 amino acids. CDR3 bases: TGTGCCAGCAGCCTAGGACAGTCACCCCTCCACTTT. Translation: CASSLGQSPLHF.

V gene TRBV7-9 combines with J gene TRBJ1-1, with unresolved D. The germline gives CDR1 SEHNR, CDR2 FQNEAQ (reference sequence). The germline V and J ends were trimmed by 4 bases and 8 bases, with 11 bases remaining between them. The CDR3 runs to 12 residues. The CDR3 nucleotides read TGTGCCAGCAGCTCTCCTTCGGAGGAAGCTTTCTTT. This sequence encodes CASSSPSEEAFF.

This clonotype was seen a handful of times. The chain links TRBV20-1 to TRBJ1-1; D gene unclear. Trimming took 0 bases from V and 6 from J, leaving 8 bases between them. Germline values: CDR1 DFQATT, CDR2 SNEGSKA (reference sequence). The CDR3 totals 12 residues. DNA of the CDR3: TGCAGTGCTAGAGACCCGAGCGCTGAAGCTTTCTTT. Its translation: CSARDPSAEAFF.

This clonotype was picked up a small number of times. DNA of the CDR3: TGCGCCAGCAGCTCTATGGGACTAGCAGAAACTCTAGCCAAAAACATTCAGTACTTC. Translation: CASSSMGLAETLAKNIQYF. The gene calls are TRBV5-1 and TRBJ2-4; 9 bases map to TRBD2. The length of the CDR3 is 19 residues. The J segment lost 0 bases and the V segment lost 3 bases, leaving 13 bases of the junction unmatched. Germline V gene lookup returns CDR1 SGHRS and CDR2 YFSETQ.

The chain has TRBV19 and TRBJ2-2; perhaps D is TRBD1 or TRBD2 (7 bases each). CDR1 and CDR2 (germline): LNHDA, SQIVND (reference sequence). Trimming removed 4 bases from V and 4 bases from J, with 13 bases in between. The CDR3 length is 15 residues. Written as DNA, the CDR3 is TGTGCCAGTAGTAACGTCAGGGGGGGCACCGGGGAGCTGTTTTTT. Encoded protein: CASSNVRGGTGELFF.

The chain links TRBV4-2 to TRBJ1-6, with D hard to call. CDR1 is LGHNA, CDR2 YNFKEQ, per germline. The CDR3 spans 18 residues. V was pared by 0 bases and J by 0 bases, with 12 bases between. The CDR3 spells CASSQDEAASSYNSPLHF. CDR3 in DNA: TGTGCCAGCAGCCAAGACGAGGCAGCGAGCTCCTATAATTCACCCCTCCACTTT.

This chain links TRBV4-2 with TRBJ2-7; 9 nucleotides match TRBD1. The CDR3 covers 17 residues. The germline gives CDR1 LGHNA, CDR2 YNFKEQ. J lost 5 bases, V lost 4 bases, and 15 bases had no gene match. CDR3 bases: TGTGCCAGCAGCCGCACAAGATTCGGGACAGGGTTAGACGAGCAGTACTTC. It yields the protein CASSRTRFGTGLDEQYF.

The CDR3, as DNA: TGCAGTGCTACGATTTCAGGGAGGCTCGACGAGCAGTACTTC. It yields the protein CSATISGRLDEQYF. The chain carries TRBV20-1 and TRBJ2-7; the D gene is possibly TRBD2 (6 bases). The CDR3 has 14 amino acids. The V gene's germline CDR1 is DFQATT and CDR2 SNEGSKA (reference sequence). Trimming removed 4 bases at V and 5 bases at J, with 18 bases between.

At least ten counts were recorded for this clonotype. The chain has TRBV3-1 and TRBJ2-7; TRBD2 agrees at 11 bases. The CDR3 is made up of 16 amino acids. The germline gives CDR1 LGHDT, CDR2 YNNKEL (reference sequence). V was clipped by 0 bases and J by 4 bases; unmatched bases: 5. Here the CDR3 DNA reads TGTGCCAGCAGCCAAGATGGTCTAGCGGGGGGTTACGAGCAGTACTTC. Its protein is CASSQDGLAGGYEQYF.

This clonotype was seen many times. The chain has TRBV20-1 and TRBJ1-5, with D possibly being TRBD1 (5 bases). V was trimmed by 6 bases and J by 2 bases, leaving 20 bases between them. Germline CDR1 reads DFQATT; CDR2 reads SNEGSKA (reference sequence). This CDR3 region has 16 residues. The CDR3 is CSARIVRDEGNQPQHF. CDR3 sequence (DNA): TGCAGTGCCCGCATCGTTCGGGACGAAGGCAATCAGCCCCAGCATTTT.